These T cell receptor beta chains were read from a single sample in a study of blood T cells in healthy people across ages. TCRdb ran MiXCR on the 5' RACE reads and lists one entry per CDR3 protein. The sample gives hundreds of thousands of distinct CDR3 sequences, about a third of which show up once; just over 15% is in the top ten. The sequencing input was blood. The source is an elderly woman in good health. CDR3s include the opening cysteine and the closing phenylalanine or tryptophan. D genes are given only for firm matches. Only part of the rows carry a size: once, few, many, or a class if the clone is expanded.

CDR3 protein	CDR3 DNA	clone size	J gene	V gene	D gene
CSVGVAGTDTQYF	TGCAGCGTCGGAGTGGCGGGCACAGATACGCAGTATTTT	many	TRBJ2-3	TRBV29-1	.
CASSLDYLQGSYGYTF	TGTGCCAGCAGCTTAGATTATTTGCAGGGAAGCTATGGCTACACCTTC	.	TRBJ1-2	TRBV7-2	.
CSARDRIGPLGEKLFF	TGCAGTGCTAGAGATCGGATCGGGCCACTCGGGGAAAAACTGTTTTTT	many	TRBJ1-4	TRBV20-1	.
CASSPPYSNTEAFF	TGTGCCAGCTCACCACCCTACTCGAACACTGAAGCTTTCTTT	many	TRBJ1-1	TRBV18	.
CASSYSQDTGELFF	TGTGCCAGCAGTTACTCGCAGGACACCGGGGAGCTGTTTTTT	few	TRBJ2-2	TRBV6-5	.
CASSTLWGEDGYTF	TGTGCCAGCAGTACCTTGTGGGGGGAGGATGGCTACACCTTC	many	TRBJ1-2	TRBV28	.
CASTPSRGGYTF	TGTGCCAGCACGCCAAGCCGTGGTGGCTACACCTTC	once	TRBJ1-2	TRBV6-5	.
CASSSRLGTGTSRGHEQFF	TGTGCCAGCAGTTCCAGACTTGGAACCGGGACTAGTAGAGGTCATGAGCAGTTCTTC	many	TRBJ2-1	TRBV28	TRBD2
CASSLGASNTEAFF	TGCGCCAGCAGCTTGGGGGCCTCGAACACTGAAGCTTTCTTT	.	TRBJ1-1	TRBV5-1	.
CASSPMKGNQPQHF	TGTGCCAGCTCACCAATGAAGGGGAACCAGCCCCAGCATTTT	few	TRBJ1-5	TRBV18	.
CAISESVDGYGYTF	TGTGCCATCAGTGAGTCGGTGGATGGCTATGGCTACACCTTC	many	TRBJ1-2	TRBV10-3	.
CASRRDRDHYGYTF	TGCGCCAGCCGACGGGACAGGGACCACTATGGCTACACCTTC	many	TRBJ1-2	TRBV4-3	TRBD1
CASSPGLAGGSLSYNEQFF	TGTGCCAGCAGCCCAGGCCTAGCGGGGGGCTCCCTTTCCTACAATGAGCAGTTCTTC	few	TRBJ2-1	TRBV9	TRBD2
CASSFSGQNYGYTF	TGTGCCAGCAGCTTTTCGGGACAGAACTATGGCTACACCTTC	many	TRBJ1-2	TRBV11-2	TRBD1
CASSPDAGGRSEQFF	TGTGCCAGCAGTCCCGACGCGGGGGGCCGGAGTGAGCAGTTCTTC	.	TRBJ2-1	TRBV6-5	TRBD2
CASSSLDRLQETQYF	TGTGCCAGCAGCTCCCTGGACAGACTCCAAGAGACCCAGTACTTC	few	TRBJ2-5	TRBV13	.
CASSLASSTVETQYF	TGCGCCAGCAGCTTGGCCTCCAGTACGGTGGAGACCCAGTACTTC	many	TRBJ2-5	TRBV5-1	.
CAWSLAGGSTQYF	TGTGCCTGGAGCCTAGCGGGGGGTTCGACGCAGTATTTT	few	TRBJ2-3	TRBV30	TRBD2
CASGNTGGGQETQYF	TGTGCCAGCGGAAATACAGGGGGAGGACAAGAGACCCAGTACTTC	many	TRBJ2-5	TRBV12-3/TRBV12-4	TRBD1
CASSQDLGGTSNTGELFF	TGCGCCAGCAGCCAAGATTTGGGGGGGACTTCGAACACCGGGGAGCTGTTTTTT	.	TRBJ2-2	TRBV4-1	TRBD2
CASSEAGALQETQYF	TGTGCCAGCAGTGAAGCGGGTGCTCTTCAAGAGACCCAGTACTTC	.	TRBJ2-5	TRBV2	.
CSARVDGTSGWSYNEQFF	TGCAGTGCTAGAGTTGATGGGACTAGCGGTTGGTCCTACAATGAGCAGTTCTTC	.	TRBJ2-1	TRBV20-1	TRBD2
CASSLGLAGWSDTQYF	TGCGCCAGCAGCTTGGGACTAGCGGGGTGGTCAGATACGCAGTATTTT	.	TRBJ2-3	TRBV5-1	TRBD2
CATSSSGGAGVFREQFF	TGTGCCACCAGCAGCTCTGGAGGAGCGGGGGTTTTCCGAGAGCAGTTCTTC	many	TRBJ2-1	TRBV15	TRBD2
CASRAGEAYNEQFF	TGTGCCAGCAGGGCCGGGGAGGCCTACAATGAGCAGTTCTTC	.	TRBJ2-1	TRBV7-2	.
CASSPGLAGGLNEQFF	TGTGCCAGCAGTCCAGGACTAGCGGGGGGCCTGAATGAGCAGTTCTTC	.	TRBJ2-1	TRBV7-2	TRBD2
CASSRTPKTEYGYTF	TGCGCCAGCAGCCGAACCCCTAAGACAGAGTATGGCTACACCTTC	many	TRBJ1-2	TRBV4-3	.
CASSLAGGGTGELFF	TGTGCCAGCAGCTTGGCCGGGGGCGGCACCGGGGAGCTGTTTTTT	many	TRBJ2-2	TRBV5-6	.
CASSTDRGPDTQYF	TGTGCCAGCAGCACTGACAGGGGGCCAGATACGCAGTATTTT	few	TRBJ2-3	TRBV2	TRBD1
CASSEKRFSYEQYF	TGCGCCAGCAGTGAGAAGAGGTTCTCCTACGAGCAGTACTTC	.	TRBJ2-7	TRBV10-2	.
CSASENGGSSYEQYF	TGCAGTGCTAGCGAAAACGGGGGGAGCTCCTACGAGCAGTACTTC	many	TRBJ2-7	TRBV20-1	TRBD2
CASSLASAGGLLEQYF	TGTGCCAGCAGCTTAGCCAGCGCAGGGGGCCTATTGGAGCAGTACTTC	many	TRBJ2-7	TRBV7-2	TRBD1
CASSRSTGGSLRPQHF	TGTGCCAGCAGTAGGAGTACAGGGGGCAGCCTGAGGCCCCAGCATTTT	.	TRBJ1-5	TRBV28	TRBD1
CSVDSVNEQFF	TGCAGCGTTGATAGTGTTAATGAGCAGTTCTTC	many	TRBJ2-1	TRBV29-1	.
CASSLVGDRESYEQYF	TGTGCCAGCAGCTTAGTGGGGGACAGGGAGTCCTACGAGCAGTACTTC	.	TRBJ2-7	TRBV7-9	TRBD1
CASSPAGRWDTEAFF	TGTGCCAGCAGCCCAGCGGGACGGTGGGACACTGAAGCTTTCTTT	.	TRBJ1-1	TRBV7-3	.
CASSFGQGSTDVQYF	TGTGCCAGCAGCTTTGGACAGGGAAGCACAGATGTGCAGTATTTT	once	TRBJ2-3	TRBV12-3/TRBV12-4	TRBD1
CASSSRTGGSGKNIQYF	TGTGCCAGCAGCAGCAGGACAGGGGGCTCTGGCAAAAACATTCAGTACTTC	.	TRBJ2-4	TRBV3-1	TRBD1
CASSLKGAGSPAEAFF	TGTGCCAGCAGCTTAAAGGGGGCAGGGAGTCCGGCTGAAGCTTTCTTT	.	TRBJ1-1	TRBV7-2	TRBD1
CSARYFGYGDKTQYF	TGCAGTGCGCGTTACTTTGGATATGGGGATAAGACCCAGTACTTC	many	TRBJ2-5	TRBV20-1	.
CASSTSGTTEAFF	TGCGCCAGCAGCACTTCAGGGACGACTGAAGCTTTCTTT	many	TRBJ1-1	TRBV5-1	.
CASSSSGTSNSPLHF	TGTGCCAGCTCATCGTCCGGGACATCTAATTCACCCCTCCACTTT	many	TRBJ1-6	TRBV18	.
CASSLDGQGRGANVLTF	TGCGCCAGCAGCTTGGACGGACAGGGGCGTGGGGCCAACGTCCTGACTTTC	many	TRBJ2-6	TRBV5-1	TRBD1
CASSRGQGGPGELFF	TGTGCCAGCAGCAGGGGACAGGGGGGACCCGGGGAGCTGTTTTTT	.	TRBJ2-2	TRBV5-6	TRBD1
CASSLPGDQETQYF	TGCGCCAGCAGCTTGCCGGGGGATCAAGAGACCCAGTACTTC	many	TRBJ2-5	TRBV5-1	.
CSATAPWGWTGELFF	TGCAGTGCCACCGCCCCATGGGGGTGGACCGGGGAGCTGTTTTTT	.	TRBJ2-2	TRBV20-1	.
CAISPRTGKYEQYF	TGTGCCATCAGTCCAAGGACAGGAAAATACGAGCAGTACTTC	.	TRBJ2-7	TRBV10-3	TRBD1
CASMSDSYKQYF	TGTGCCAGCATGTCGGACAGCTACAAGCAGTACTTC	.	TRBJ2-7	TRBV2	.
CATSDPSELGANTQYF	TGTGCCACCAGTGATCCTTCAGAATTGGGGGCGAATACGCAGTATTTT	.	TRBJ2-3	TRBV24-1	.
CSVRENNYEQYF	TGCAGCGTCCGGGAAAACAACTACGAGCAGTACTTC	many	TRBJ2-7	TRBV20-1	.
CASRPRAGGMDTQYF	TGTGCCAGCAGGCCTCGGGCGGGGGGGATGGATACGCAGTATTTT	many	TRBJ2-3	TRBV2	TRBD2
CASSIVAGGLNNGQFF	TGTGCCAGCAGCATAGTTGCGGGGGGCCTCAACAATGGGCAGTTCTTC	.	TRBJ2-1	TRBV7-2	TRBD2